Presented here are 3 T cell receptor beta chains from one specimen sequenced in a study of control samples from healthy donors and cancer patients. TCRdb's copy holds only in-frame clones and misses some; the assay was immunoSEQ multiplex PCR. Here the sample spans 90,000 to 100,000 clones, about 79% being singletons. Material: blood. These receptors were collected from a woman aged 25 to 39 in good health.

V gene TRBV19 combines with J gene TRBJ2-5; 12 bases fit TRBD1. The ends lost 8 bases at V and 6 bases at J; junction bases unmatched: 4. CDR1 and CDR2 (germline): LNHDA, SQIVND (reference sequence). This CDR3 has 13 residues. The DNA for the CDR3 is TGTGCCAGTGGGACAGGGGGCGTGAAGACCCAGTACTTC. Amino acids: CASGTGGVKTQYF. The full variable domain, its missing parts supplied by reference TRBV19 and TRBJ2-5, is DGGITQSPKYLFRKEGQNVTLSCEQNLNHDAMYWYRQDPGQGLRLIYYSQIVNDFQKGDIAEGYSVSREKKESFPLTVTSAQKNPTAFYLCASGTGGVKTQYFGPGTRLLVL.

This clone was seen just once. The V call is TRBV5-4, the J call TRBJ1-2, with D possibly TRBD1 on 5 matching bases. The germline gives CDR1 SGHNT, CDR2 YYREEE (reference sequence). This CDR3 contains 15 residues. V was pared by 3 bases and J by 4 bases, with 16 bases between. The CDR3, as DNA: TGTGCCAGCAGCTCCCCGGGGCAGGGTGGCTATGGCTACACCTTC. Protein product: CASSSPGQGGYGYTF.

The chain has TRBV24-1 and TRBJ1-2, with D tentatively TRBD1 (5 bases). Looked up from germline, CDR1 is KGHDR and CDR2 is SFDVKD. Trimming took 9 bases from V and 5 from J, leaving 12 bases between them. This CDR3 has 12 residues. The CDR3 DNA sequence: TGTGCCACCGGGACCACGCGGTATGGCTACACCTTC. Translated, it gives CATGTTRYGYTF.